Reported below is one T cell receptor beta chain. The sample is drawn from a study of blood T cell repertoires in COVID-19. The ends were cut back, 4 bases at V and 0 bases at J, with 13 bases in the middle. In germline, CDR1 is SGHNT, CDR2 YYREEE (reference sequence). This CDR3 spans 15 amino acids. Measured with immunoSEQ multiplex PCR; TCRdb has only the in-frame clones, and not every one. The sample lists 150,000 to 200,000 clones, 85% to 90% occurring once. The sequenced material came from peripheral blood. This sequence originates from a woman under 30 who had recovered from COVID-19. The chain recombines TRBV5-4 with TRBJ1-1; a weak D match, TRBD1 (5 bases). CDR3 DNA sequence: TGTGCCAGCAGCCCCATGGCAGGGATGAACACTGAAGCTTTCTTT. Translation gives CASSPMAGMNTEAFF.